This entry concerns a single TCR beta chain. The antigen is unknown. The data were obtained in a study of beta chain features in type 1 diabetes. Study-wide results and caveats: VDJ junctions from patients with type 1 diabetes contained fewer insertions and more deletions. Significant though moderate, a shortening of TCRB CDR3s appeared in all four CD4+ subsets of Type 1 diabetes patients.

Expressed TCRB transcripts were sequenced, since all the RNA that had been isolated was reverse transcribed. Stem cell-like memory T cell samples came in at an average of approximately 1.1 million reads. TCRdb's copy holds only in-frame clones and misses some; the assay was immunoSEQ multiplex PCR. The profile shows 45,000 to 60,000 clones, 55% to 80% of them singletons. Germline V gene data show CDR1 as GTSNPN and CDR2 as SVGIG (reference sequence). The ends were cut back, 3 bases at V and 0 bases at J, with 8 bases in the middle. The CDR3 extends over 13 amino acids. Purities in excess of 95% were seen in all sorted populations.

The chain is built from TRBV30 and TRBJ1-1; D remains ambiguous. The receptor was isolated from a woman aged 25 to 39 with type 1 diabetes. The source material was stem cell memory CD4+ T cells from blood. The CDR3 DNA is TGTGCCTGGAGATTCGGGATGAACACTGAAGCTTTCTTT. Encoded protein: CAWRFGMNTEAFF.